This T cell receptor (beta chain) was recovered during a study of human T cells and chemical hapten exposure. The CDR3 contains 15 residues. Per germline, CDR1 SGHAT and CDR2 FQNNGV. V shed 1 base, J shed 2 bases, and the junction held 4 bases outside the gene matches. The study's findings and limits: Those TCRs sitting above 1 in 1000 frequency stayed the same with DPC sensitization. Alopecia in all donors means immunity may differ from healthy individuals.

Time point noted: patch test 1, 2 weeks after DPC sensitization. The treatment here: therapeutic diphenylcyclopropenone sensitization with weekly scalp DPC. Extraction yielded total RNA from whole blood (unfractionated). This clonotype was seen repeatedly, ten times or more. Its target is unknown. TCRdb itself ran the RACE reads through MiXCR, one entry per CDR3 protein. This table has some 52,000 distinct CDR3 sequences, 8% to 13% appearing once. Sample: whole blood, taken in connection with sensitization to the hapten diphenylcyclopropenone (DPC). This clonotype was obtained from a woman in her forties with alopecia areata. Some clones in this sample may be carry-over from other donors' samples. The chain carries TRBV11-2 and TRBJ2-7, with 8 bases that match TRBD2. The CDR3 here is CASSLGRGETYEQYF. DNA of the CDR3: TGTGCCAGCAGCTTAGGGCGGGGGGAAACCTACGAGCAGTACTTC.